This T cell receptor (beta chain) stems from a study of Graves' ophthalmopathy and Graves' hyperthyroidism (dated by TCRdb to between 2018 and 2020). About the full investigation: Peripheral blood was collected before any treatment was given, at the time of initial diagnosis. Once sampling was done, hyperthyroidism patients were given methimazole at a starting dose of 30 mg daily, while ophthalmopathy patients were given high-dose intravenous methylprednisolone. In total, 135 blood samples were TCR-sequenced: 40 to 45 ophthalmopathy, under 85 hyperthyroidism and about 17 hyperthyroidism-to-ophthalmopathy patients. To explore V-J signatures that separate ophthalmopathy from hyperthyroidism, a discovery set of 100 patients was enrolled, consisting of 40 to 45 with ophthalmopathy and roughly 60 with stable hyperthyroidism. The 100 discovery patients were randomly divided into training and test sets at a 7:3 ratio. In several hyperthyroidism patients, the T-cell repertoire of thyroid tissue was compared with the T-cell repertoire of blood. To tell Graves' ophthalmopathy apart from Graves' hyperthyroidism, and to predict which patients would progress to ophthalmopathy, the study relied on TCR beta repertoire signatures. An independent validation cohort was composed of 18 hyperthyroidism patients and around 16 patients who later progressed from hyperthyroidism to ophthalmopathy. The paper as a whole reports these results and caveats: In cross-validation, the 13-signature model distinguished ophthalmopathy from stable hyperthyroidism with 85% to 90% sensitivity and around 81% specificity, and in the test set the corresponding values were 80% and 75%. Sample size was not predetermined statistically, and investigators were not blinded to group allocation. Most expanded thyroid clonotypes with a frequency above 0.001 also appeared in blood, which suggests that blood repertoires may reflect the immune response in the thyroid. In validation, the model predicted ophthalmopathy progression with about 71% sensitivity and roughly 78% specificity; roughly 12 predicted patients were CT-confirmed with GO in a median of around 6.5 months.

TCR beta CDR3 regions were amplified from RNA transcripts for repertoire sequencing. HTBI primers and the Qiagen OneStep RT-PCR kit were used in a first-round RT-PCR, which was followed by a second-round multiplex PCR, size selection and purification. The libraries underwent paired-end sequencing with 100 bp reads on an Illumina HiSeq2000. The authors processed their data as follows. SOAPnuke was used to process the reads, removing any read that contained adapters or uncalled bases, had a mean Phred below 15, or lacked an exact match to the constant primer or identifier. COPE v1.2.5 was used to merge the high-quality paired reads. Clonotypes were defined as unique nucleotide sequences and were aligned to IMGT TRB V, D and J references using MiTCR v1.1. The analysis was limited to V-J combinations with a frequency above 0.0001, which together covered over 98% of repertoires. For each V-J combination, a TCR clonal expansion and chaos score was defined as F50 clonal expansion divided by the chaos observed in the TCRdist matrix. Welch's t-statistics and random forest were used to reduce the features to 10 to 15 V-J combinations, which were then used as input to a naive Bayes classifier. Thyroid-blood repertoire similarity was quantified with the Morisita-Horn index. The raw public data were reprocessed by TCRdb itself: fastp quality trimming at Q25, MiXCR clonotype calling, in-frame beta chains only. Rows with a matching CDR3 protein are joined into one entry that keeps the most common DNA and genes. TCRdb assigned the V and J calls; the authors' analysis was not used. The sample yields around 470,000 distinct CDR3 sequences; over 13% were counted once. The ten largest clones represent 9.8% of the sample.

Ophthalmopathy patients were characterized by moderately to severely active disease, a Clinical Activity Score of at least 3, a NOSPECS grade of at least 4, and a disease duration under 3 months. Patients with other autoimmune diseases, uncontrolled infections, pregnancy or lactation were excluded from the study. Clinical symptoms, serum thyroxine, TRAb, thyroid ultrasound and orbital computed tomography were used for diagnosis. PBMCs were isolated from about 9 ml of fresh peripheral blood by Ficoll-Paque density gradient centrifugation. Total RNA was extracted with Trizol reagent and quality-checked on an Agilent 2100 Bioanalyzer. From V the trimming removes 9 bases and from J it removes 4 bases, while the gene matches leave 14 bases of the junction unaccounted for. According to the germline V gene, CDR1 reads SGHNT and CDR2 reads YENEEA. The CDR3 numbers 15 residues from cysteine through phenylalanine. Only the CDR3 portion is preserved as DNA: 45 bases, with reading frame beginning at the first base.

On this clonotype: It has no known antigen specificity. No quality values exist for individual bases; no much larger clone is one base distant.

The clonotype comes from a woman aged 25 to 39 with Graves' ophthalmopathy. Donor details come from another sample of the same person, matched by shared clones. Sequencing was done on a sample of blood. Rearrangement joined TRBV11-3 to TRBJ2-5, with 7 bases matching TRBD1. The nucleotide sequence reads TGTGCCAGTTCCCGGGACAGCGGATCGGGAGAGACCCAGTACTTC. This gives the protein CASSRDSGSGETQYF.